By frequency, the clone carrying this TCR beta chain is medium-sized. Its matching antigen is unknown. The PBMC were obtained by density gradient separation from buffy coats of healthy donors. Total CD8+ T cells came from negative magnetic enrichment. Duplicate vials of approximately 140,000 sorted CD8+ T cells per subset supplied the RNA. The sample originates from a study of human CD8 memory T cell subsets. Study outcomes and limitations: Among the subsets, Chao1 estimates suggested that stem-like memory T cells were more diverse than precursor exhausted T cells.

UMI-labeled 5' RACE yielded the TCR beta libraries. For each CDR3 protein, TCRdb gives one entry from its re-call of the 5' RACE reads, without DNA. The listing contains some 4,000 distinct CDR3 sequences. The CDR3 is 11 residues long. Germline values: CDR1 DFQATT, CDR2 SNEGSKA (reference sequence). The sequenced sample was CD8+ effector memory T cells (TEM) sorted from PBMCs. Subset in this sample: effector memory CD8 T cells, CCR7- CD45RO+ CD95+. The J gene is TRBJ2-7, the V gene TRBV20-1. The TCR sequence derives from a human donor in good health. This CDR3 is CSARRQYEQYF.